This entry describes one T cell receptor (beta chain). Its antigen is not known. This entry is derived from a study of post-analysis software for immune sequencing data. Across the study: Relapsing-remitting, secondary progressive and progressive-relapsing multiple sclerosis courses were included.

Findings and caveats of the study: The F measure placed samples prepared in the same batch into strongly shared clusters. Compared against controls, patients with multiple sclerosis displayed significantly lower normalized Chao1 diversity. TRBV segments more frequent in patients than in controls numbered a few and included TRBV5-6, TRBV5-1 and TRBV20-1.

The V gene's germline CDR1 is SGHDN and CDR2 FVKESK. This CDR3 comprises 17 residues. The V and J ends lost 3 bases and 1 base respectively, with 17 bases between them. Carried by the TCR beta cDNA libraries were unique molecular identifiers. About 500,000 cDNA molecules were obtained per 1 to 10 million input T cells. TCRdb independently ran MiXCR on the PCR reads; one entry per CDR3 protein. The repertoire holds 650,000 to 850,000 distinct CDR3 sequences, with more than 45% as singletons. Sample: blood. The sequence was collected from a girl between 5 and 17 years old with multiple sclerosis. The chain has TRBV14 and TRBJ2-3; D might be TRBD2 (5 bases). CDR3 residues: CASSHQDGIPGTDTQYF. In DNA form, the CDR3 reads TGTGCCAGCAGCCATCAGGACGGGATCCCAGGCACAGATACGCAGTATTTT.